One and the same sample provided the 10 T cell receptor beta chains below, sequenced in a study of T cell clonotyping in hematopoietic cell transplantation. Measured with immunoSEQ multiplex PCR; TCRdb has only the in-frame clones, and not every one. The sample holds 11,000 to 15,000 clones; roughly 60% are singletons and the top ten take under 10%. The sample consisted of PBMCs. These receptors all stem from a human donor who either received an allogeneic hematopoietic cell transplant for a myeloid malignancy or was a related donor (not recorded which). Some clones in this sample may be carry-over from other donors' samples.

This clone was observed once. J is TRBJ1-6 and V is TRBV6-5; 7 bases line up with TRBD1. The CDR3 sequence is 14 residues long. The V and J ends lost 7 bases and 5 bases, in that order; junction bases with no gene match: 5. Germline lookup yields CDR1 MNHEY and CDR2 SVGAGI. The CDR3 region is CASNSGQHNSPLHF. In nucleotides, the CDR3 is TGTGCCAGCAACTCGGGACAGCATAATTCACCCCTCCACTTT.

This clone was counted a few times. The chain uses TRBV5-8 and TRBJ2-7; D is unresolved. The CDR3 loop spans 15 amino acids. The germline gives CDR1 SGHTS, CDR2 YDEGEE. Between the trimmed V and J ends, which lost 4 bases and 5 bases, there was a span of 19 bases. The CDR3 coding sequence is TGTGCCAGCAGCCCTCGGCCCCTCTCCGCGGACGAGCAGTACTTC. Amino acids: CASSPRPLSADEQYF.

This sequence joins TRBV6-5 and TRBJ1-5, with 7 bases aligning to TRBD1. V gave up 4 bases and J gave up 5 bases; unmatched junction bases: 11. Germline CDR1 MNHEY, CDR2 SVGAGI. The CDR3 contains 16 residues. The CDR3 DNA is TGTGCCAGCAGTTCAGACAGGGTACCCCCTCATCAGCCCCAGCATTTT. Translated, it gives CASSSDRVPPHQPQHF.

V and J are TRBV7-2 and TRBJ2-7; weak D call: TRBD1 (6 bases). The CDR3 consists of 12 residues. The V gene's germline CDR1 is SGHTA and CDR2 FQGNSA. V gave up 4 bases and J gave up 3 bases, with 7 bases separating them. The chain's CDR3 is CASSSQGYEQYF. CDR3 sequence (DNA): TGTGCCAGCAGCTCACAGGGCTACGAGCAGTACTTC.

The chain employs TRBV5-6 and TRBJ1-5; possibly TRBD1 for D (5 bases). The CDR3 sequence is 14 residues long. CDR1 and CDR2 (germline): SGHDT, YYEEEE. The V end was cut by 2 bases, the J end by 6 bases, with 12 bases between. The DNA for the CDR3 is TGTGCCAGCAGCTTAGCGACGGGGGGTCAGCCCCAGCATTTT. Its translation is CASSLATGGQPQHF.

The V call is TRBV2, the J call TRBJ2-5; no firm D call. Trimming stripped 0 bases from V and 5 bases from J, with 7 bases between. CDR3 length equals 13 residues. Germline CDR1 SNHLY, CDR2 FYNNEI. CDR3 sequence (DNA): TGTGCCAGCAGTGAAGCGCCTGGGGAGACCCAGTACTTC. It is translated as CASSEAPGETQYF.

V is TRBV29-1 and J is TRBJ1-3, with D possibly being TRBD1 (6 bases). This CDR3 is built from 13 residues. The V gene's germline CDR1 is SQVTM and CDR2 ANQGSEA. Deletions cut 7 bases from V and 4 bases from J, with 14 bases between. In DNA, the CDR3 is TGCAGCGGGGGCCAGGGGACCGGAAACACCATATATTTT. Translated: CSGGQGTGNTIYF.

This clone was seen a few times. The rearrangement joins TRBV6-1 to TRBJ1-5, with 8 bases lining up with TRBD1. V shed 6 bases, J shed 7 bases, and the junction held 5 bases outside the gene matches. Germline V CDR1 and CDR2: MNHNS, SASEGT. The length of the CDR3 is 13 residues. For the CDR3, the DNA is TGTGCCAGCAGCTCAGGACAGGGACAGCCCCAGCATTTT. This codes for CASSSGQGQPQHF.

The rearrangement links TRBV28 to TRBJ2-7; D unclear. The CDR3 spans 13 residues. Germline V gives CDR1 MDHEN, CDR2 SYDVKM. The V end lost 7 bases, the J end lost 0 bases, and 10 bases lay between the germline ends. The CDR3 reads CASIGQNSYEQYF. The CDR3 nucleotides read TGTGCCAGCATCGGCCAGAACTCCTACGAGCAGTACTTC.

This clone was seen a handful of times. The gene calls are TRBV2 and TRBJ2-1, with D perhaps matching TRBD2 (6 bases). Trimming shortened V by 7 bases and J by 9 bases, and 16 bases separated the two germline ends. This CDR3 region has 13 residues. Per germline, CDR1 SNHLY and CDR2 FYNNEI. The CDR3 region has the DNA TGTGCCAGCACCGGGACTGCGCTCGGTGAGCAGTTCTTC. Translation: CASTGTALGEQFF.